This T cell receptor beta chain was profiled in a study of blood T cell repertoires in COVID-19. Turning to the study itself: Sites in the United States, Italy and Spain provided acute and convalescent COVID-19 samples.

Under the authors' procedure: Estimation of nucleated cell counts was performed using reference gene primer amplification. Assay used: immunoSEQ multiplex PCR; TCRdb lists only in-frame clones, some missing. V, J and clone size are those of that table, while D and trimming were read from the DNA. The sample lists about 130,000 clones; about 80% were seen once. The receptor's source is a man aged 45-65 years who had recovered from COVID-19. The sample taken for sequencing was PBMCs or T cells enriched from blood (not recorded which).

CDR3 nucleotides: TGTGCCAGCAGCTTTAACAGGGATGTAAACACTGAAGCTTTCTTT. As protein: CASSFNRDVNTEAFF. The chain combines TRBV7-9 with TRBJ1-1, with a possible D match to TRBD1 (6 bases). CDR1 and CDR2 from the germline V gene are SEHNR and FQNEAQ (reference sequence). The CDR3 covers 15 residues. Trimming cost V 3 bases and J 2 bases, with 13 bases left between them. The whole variable domain, filled in from reference TRBV7-9 and TRBJ1-1, reads DTGVSQNPRHKITKRGQNVTFRCDPISEHNRLYWYRQTLGQGPEFLTYFQNEAQLEKSRLLSDRFSAERPKGSFSTLEIQRTEQGDSAMYLCASSFNRDVNTEAFFGQGTRLTVV.